This T cell receptor (beta chain) appears in the sequencing data of a study of blood T cells in healthy people across ages. The J segment lost 1 base and the V segment lost 5 bases, leaving 3 bases of the junction unmatched. In germline, CDR1 is DFQATT, CDR2 SNEGSKA (reference sequence). The length of the CDR3 is 13 residues. Only a few counts were recorded for this clonotype. Its target is not known. Every donor provided roughly 10 milliliters of peripheral blood. Together with a sample-barcoded 5' primer, a J-beta primer mix was included in a second PCR lasting about 7 to 12 cycles. Unique molecular identifiers of 12 random nucleotides labeled each cDNA. A single record per CDR3 protein comes from TCRdb applying MiXCR to the 5' RACE reads. The data contain about a million distinct CDR3 sequences, about 53% of them singletons. Study conclusions and caveats: Naive CD4+ cell counts and diversity both ran higher in long-lived than in aged donors. Nothing was known about donor CMV status, and this possibly confounded expanded clonotype changes.

The material sequenced was blood. The chain combines TRBV20-1 with TRBJ1-1, with 8 bases that match TRBD1. The TCR sequence derives from a woman aged 55-69 years in good health. The CDR3 nucleotides are TGCAGTGCTTTTGGACAGGGGAACACTGAAGCTTTCTTT. Its translation: CSAFGQGNTEAFF.